What follows are 8 T cell receptor beta chains derived from one specimen sequenced in a study of shared clonotypes between healthy human individuals. Assay used: immunoSEQ multiplex PCR; TCRdb lists only in-frame clones, some missing. The table lists around 2.3 million clones, approximately 95% of them singletons. Sequenced input: naive CD4+ T cells sorted from blood. Described subset: CD45RA+ positively selected. Every receptor here comes from a man aged 18 to 29 in good health.

The gene calls are TRBV2 and TRBJ1-2; TRBD1 agrees at 7 bases. The CDR3 consists of 12 residues. Trimming cost V 11 bases and J 7 bases; bases outside gene matches: 10. Per germline, CDR1 SNHLY and CDR2 FYNNEI. The CDR3 spells CAGGEGAFGYTF. DNA for the CDR3: TGTGCCGGAGGAGAGGGGGCTTTTGGCTACACCTTC.

The V gene is TRBV5-6, the J gene TRBJ2-1, with a tentative D call TRBD1 (5 bases). The CDR3 has 15 residues. Trimming took off 0 bases at V and 1 base at J, with 8 bases between the two ends. The V gene's germline CDR1 is SGHDT and CDR2 YYEEEE. This CDR3 reads CASSLDRISYNEQFF. CDR3 bases: TGTGCCAGCAGCTTGGACAGGATTTCCTACAATGAGCAGTTCTTC.

The J gene is TRBJ2-5, the V gene TRBV2; 7 bases are shared with TRBD1. CDR1 and CDR2 (germline): SNHLY, FYNNEI. With 4 bases clipped from V and 1 base from J, the junction kept 3 bases outside the gene matches. The CDR3 has 14 amino acids. This CDR3 is CASSVQGSQETQYF. CDR3 nucleotide sequence: TGTGCCAGCAGTGTACAGGGGTCCCAAGAGACCCAGTACTTC.

This clone was seen a single time. CDR3 region: CASSQGKGGYTF. The CDR3 coding sequence is TGTGCCAGCAGCCAGGGGAAGGGTGGCTACACCTTC. This chain connects TRBV2 to TRBJ1-2, with D possibly matching TRBD1 (6 bases). V shed 6 bases and J shed 7 bases, with 12 bases lying between them. Germline CDR1 reads SNHLY; CDR2 reads FYNNEI. This CDR3 has 12 amino acids.

V gene TRBV7-3 combines with J gene TRBJ2-2, with 9 bases identical to TRBD1. Germline CDR1 reads SGHTA; CDR2 reads FQGTGA. Trimming at V came to 5 bases and at J to 1 base, leaving 2 bases not matched to a gene. CDR3 length: 15 residues. The CDR3 loop reads CASSTTGGNTGELFF. CDR3 sequence (DNA): TGTGCCAGCAGCACGACAGGGGGGAACACCGGGGAGCTGTTTTTT.

The chain has TRBV28 and TRBJ2-1; 10 positions match TRBD2. Germline-derived CDR1 and CDR2 are MDHEN and SYDVKM. This CDR3 contains 15 residues. J lost 6 bases, V lost 5 bases, and 7 bases had no gene match. DNA of the CDR3: TGTGCCAGCAGTCCCCCACTAGCGGGGTCCAATGAGCAGTTCTTC. This translates into CASSPPLAGSNEQFF.

This clone was observed once. This chain connects TRBV30 to TRBJ1-2; 9 bases match TRBD1. V dropped 5 bases and J dropped 2; count of bases not matched to a gene: 6. CDR1 is GTSNPN and CDR2 is SVGIG in the germline V gene (reference sequence). The CDR3 runs 14 residues. The CDR3 DNA reads TGTGCCTGGGTACCCGGGACAGGGAACTATGGCTACACCTTC. Translating gives CAWVPGTGNYGYTF.

This sequence joins TRBV2 and TRBJ1-4, with D perhaps matching TRBD1 (6 bases). From germline, CDR1 is SNHLY and CDR2 FYNNEI. V lost 6 bases to trimming and J lost 8 bases, with 19 bases between them. The CDR3 is 15 residues long. The CDR3 nucleotides are TGTGCCAGCAGGCTAGGACAGTTGCTTGGGGAAAAACTGTTTTTT. Its protein is CASRLGQLLGEKLFF.